This T cell receptor beta chain originates from a study of CD8 T cells in ankylosing spondylitis (TCRdb year 2017). About the full investigation: T cell receptor beta repertoires were profiled in healthy donors and ankylosing spondylitis patients so that disease-linked TCR variants could be found. The full study cohort comprised some 27 ankylosing spondylitis patients and 85 to 120 healthy donors. Samples of peripheral blood were taken, and for ankylosing spondylitis patients, synovial fluid was collected as well.

What the authors observed across the whole study: Some TCR beta motif variants had previously been reported in synovial fluid and blood of reactive arthritis patients, which suggested common disease-initiation mechanisms. Blood from ankylosing spondylitis patients appeared to be characterized by a TCR beta motif made up of several highly homologous amino acid variants. The disease-linked clones were reported to be significantly enriched in matched synovial fluid samples from ankylosing spondylitis patients. In peripheral blood, the disease-linked clones were found at relatively low frequencies and had a CD8+ phenotype.

V gives up 4 bases and J gives up 4 bases, and the segment between their germline ends measures 15 bases. The CDR3, from cysteine to phenylalanine, totals 15 residues. Only the CDR3 DNA is retained, 45 bases long and in frame from the first base. CDR1 and CDR2 (SGDLS, YYNGEE) derive from the germline V gene. Sequencing was carried out with an Illumina HiSeq 2500. Quantitative 5'-RACE with molecular barcodes was the method used to prepare the TCR beta libraries. The study's own analysis went as follows. A new computational method based on a probabilistic model of VDJ rearrangement was used to identify disease-linked TCR variants. TCRdb applied fastp at Q25 and MiXCR to the public reads, then kept only in-frame beta chains. Merged by CDR3 protein, the rows form single entries marked with the most common genes and DNA. None of the V and J calls come from the authors' own analysis; TCRdb made them. The sample table contains around 280,000 distinct CDR3 sequences; only one count was recorded for about 20% of them. About 8.2% of the sample is in the top ten clones.

Ten or more counts support this clonotype. What antigen it recognizes has not been identified. Per-base qualities were not stored, and no clone one base away is much larger. The receptor chain draws on TRBV9 and TRBJ1-5; the D gene lacks a confident call. This receptor was obtained from a male donor with ankylosing spondylitis or in good health (not recorded which). Sequenced: blood, either unsorted or a sorted T cell fraction (not recorded which). The CDR3 is CASSPTGGPNQPQHF. The DNA is as follows: TGTGCCAGCAGCCCCACTGGAGGACCGAATCAGCCCCAGCATTTT.